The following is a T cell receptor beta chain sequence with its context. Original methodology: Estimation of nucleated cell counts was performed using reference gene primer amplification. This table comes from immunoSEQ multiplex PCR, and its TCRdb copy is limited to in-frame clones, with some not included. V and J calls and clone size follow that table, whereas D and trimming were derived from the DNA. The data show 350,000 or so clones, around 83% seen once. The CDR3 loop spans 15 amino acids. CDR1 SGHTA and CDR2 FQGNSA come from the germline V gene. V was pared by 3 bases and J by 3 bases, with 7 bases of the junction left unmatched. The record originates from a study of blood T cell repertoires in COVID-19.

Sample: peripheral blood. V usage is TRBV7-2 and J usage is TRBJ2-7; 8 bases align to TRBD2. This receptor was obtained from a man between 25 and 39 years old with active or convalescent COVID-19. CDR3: CASSLGGGTFYEQYF. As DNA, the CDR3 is TGTGCCAGCAGCTTGGGCGGGGGGACCTTCTACGAGCAGTACTTC.